A selection of T cell receptor beta chains follows, all from one sample in a study of shared clonotypes between healthy human individuals. Sequencing was performed with immunoSEQ multiplex PCR; in TCRdb, only in-frame clones are kept and a portion is missing. The table shows about 1 million clones, with more than 60% occurring only once. The sequencing input was memory CD4+ T cells sorted from blood. The source is a young man in good health. The CDR3 runs from the conserved cysteine through the conserved F or W. D genes are given only for firm matches. Clone size is shown for a subset of rows, as once, few, many or a class of expanded clone.

abundance | j_gene | v_gene | d_gene | CDR3nt | CDR3aa
- | TRBJ2-7 | TRBV11-3 | TRBD1 | TGTGCCAGCAGCTCAGGGGGCGAGCAGTACTTC | CASSSGGEQYF
- | TRBJ2-7 | TRBV18 | TRBD1 | TGTGCCAGCTCACCTCCGGGACAGGGGTTTCGCGAGCAGTACTTC | CASSPPGQGFREQYF
- | TRBJ2-3 | TRBV5-1 | TRBD1 | TGCGCCAGCAGCTTGGGGCCTAGACAGGGCGGCACAGATACGCAGTATTTT | CASSLGPRQGGTDTQYF
- | TRBJ1-1 | TRBV5-1 | - | TGCGCCAGCAGCTTGGTTGGGGCCGCGGTGAACACTGAAGCTTTCTTT | CASSLVGAAVNTEAFF
few | TRBJ1-2 | TRBV7-2 | - | TGTGCCAGCAGCTTAGACCCGCCCTATGGCTACACCTTC | CASSLDPPYGYTF
- | TRBJ1-1 | TRBV7-9 | - | TGTGCCAGCAGCTTAGAGCCGGGGATACATGAAGCTTTCTTT | CASSLEPGIHEAFF
once | TRBJ2-3 | TRBV6-6 | TRBD2 | TGTGCCAGCAGGGAACTAGCGGGTGGTTTCGCGCAGTATTTT | CASRELAGGFAQYF
- | TRBJ2-3 | TRBV19 | - | TGTGCCAGTAGTATGCTCCCGGCGGATACGCAGTATTTT | CASSMLPADTQYF
- | TRBJ2-3 | TRBV6-1 | - | TGTGCCAGCAGTGCGTACCTTTTGGTCGCGCAGTATTTT | CASSAYLLVAQYF
- | TRBJ1-4 | TRBV2 | - | TGTGCCAGCATCTACAGGGAGTCCGAGGAACTGTTTTTT | CASIYRESEELFF
- | TRBJ2-3 | TRBV19 | - | TGTGCCAGTAGTATCAGGGTAGAGGATACGCAGTATTTT | CASSIRVEDTQYF
- | TRBJ2-5 | TRBV29-1 | TRBD2 | TGCAGCGTTGAAACGGGAGGGTGGGTCGGAGAGACCCAGTACTTC | CSVETGGWVGETQYF
many | TRBJ2-1 | TRBV7-9 | TRBD1 | TGTGCCAGCAGCTTAGGAGGCCCGACAGGGCGGGTCGAGCAGTTCTTC | CASSLGGPTGRVEQFF
- | TRBJ2-5 | TRBV2 | - | TGTGCCAGCAGTGAAGCTTGGAGGGAAGAGACCCAGTACTTC | CASSEAWREETQYF
- | TRBJ1-1 | TRBV25-1 | TRBD1 | TGTGCCAGCAGTGGTTTGGGGACAGCTGTAACTGAAGCTTTCTTT | CASSGLGTAVTEAFF
- | TRBJ2-2 | TRBV7-9 | - | TGTGCCAGCAGCTTAGCGCTGGGCACCGGGGAGCTGTTTTTT | CASSLALGTGELFF
- | TRBJ1-4 | TRBV19 | - | TGTGCCAGTAGTGTACTATTCGGTTTAGATGAAAAACTGTTTTTT | CASSVLFGLDEKLFF
- | TRBJ2-5 | TRBV4-1 | TRBD1 | TGCGCCAGCAGCCAGGGCAGGGGGCTTGAGACCCAGTACTTC | CASSQGRGLETQYF
once | TRBJ1-4 | TRBV19 | TRBD1 | TGTGCCAGTAGTACGCAGGGGGCTCTCGGAGAAAAACTGTTTTTT | CASSTQGALGEKLFF
- | TRBJ1-3 | TRBV5-1 | - | TGCGCCAGCAGTCCAGGGTTCCTACCCTCTGGAAACACCATATATTTT | CASSPGFLPSGNTIYF
few | TRBJ1-2 | TRBV19 | - | TGTGCCAGTAGTATCTTGGGCCGTGAGGCGGGCTACACCTTC | CASSILGREAGYTF
many | TRBJ1-2 | TRBV30 | - | TGTGCCTGGAACGCGGACGGGAACTATGGCTACACCTTC | CAWNADGNYGYTF
- | TRBJ1-1 | TRBV18 | TRBD1 | TGTGCCAGCTCACCGGGACAGAAAACTAACACTGAAGCTTTCTTT | CASSPGQKTNTEAFF
- | TRBJ1-1 | TRBV4-1 | TRBD1 | TGCGCCAGCAGCCCCGGGACAGGGGATTTTCGGAGCACTGAAGCTTTCTTT | CASSPGTGDFRSTEAFF
- | TRBJ2-7 | TRBV29-1 | - | TGCAGCGTTGAATCTTACACGAGCCAAACTCTAACCTACGAGCAGTACTTC | CSVESYTSQTLTYEQYF
- | TRBJ2-1 | TRBV5-1 | TRBD2 | TGCGCCAGCAGCTTGAGAGCGGGAGTCGGGAATGAGCAGTTCTTC | CASSLRAGVGNEQFF
once | TRBJ2-3 | TRBV5-4 | TRBD2 | TGTGCCAGCAGCCGACGGAGCGGGAGCTTGGAAGATACGCAGTATTTT | CASSRRSGSLEDTQYF
- | TRBJ1-1 | TRBV6-1 | - | TGTGCCAGCAGGGCTGACAGGGAAGCTTTCTTT | CASRADREAFF
- | TRBJ2-2 | TRBV5-1 | - | TGCGCCAGCAGCCTCTCTGCCTTGAACACCGGGGAGCTGTTTTTT | CASSLSALNTGELFF
- | TRBJ2-7 | TRBV11-2 | TRBD1 | TGTGCCAGCAGCTTAAAGAAGGTCGGGACAGGCTCCTACGAGCAGTACTTC | CASSLKKVGTGSYEQYF
- | TRBJ1-2 | TRBV10-3 | - | TGTGCCATCAGTGCCCCGGGGGTGCGTGGCTACACCTTC | CAISAPGVRGYTF
few | TRBJ1-3 | TRBV5-4 | TRBD1 | TGTGCCAGCAGCCCGGGGGGGTCGACAGGGGTTGGAAACACCATATATTTT | CASSPGGSTGVGNTIYF
- | TRBJ2-1 | TRBV7-3 | - | TGTGCCAGACCTGGGGCGAGAAGACCTAGCAATGAGCAGTTCTTC | CARPGARRPSNEQFF
- | TRBJ1-5 | TRBV28 | - | TGTGCCAGCAGTGAATTACAGGTTTATAGCAATCAGCCCCAGCATTTT | CASSELQVYSNQPQHF
once | TRBJ2-7 | TRBV6-1 | TRBD1 | TGTGCCAGCAGTGGACAGGGGGTCTGGCAGTACTTC | CASSGQGVWQYF
- | TRBJ2-7 | TRBV19 | - | TGTGCCAGTAGGTTAGGGTACGAGCAGTACTTC | CASRLGYEQYF
- | TRBJ2-3 | TRBV11-2 | TRBD2 | TGTGCCAGCAGCTCAATGGCGGGGGGGACGACAGATACGCAGTATTTT | CASSSMAGGTTDTQYF
- | TRBJ2-5 | TRBV5-4 | - | TGTGCCAGCAGCTCTTCGGGTAGTCAAGAGACCCAGTACTTC | CASSSSGSQETQYF
- | TRBJ2-2 | TRBV18 | - | TGTGCCAGCTCACCAACGGGAAATTGGGAGCTGTTTTTT | CASSPTGNWELFF
- | TRBJ2-7 | TRBV7-8 | TRBD2 | TGTGCCAGCAGCTTAGAGCGGGGGGCCCCCTACGAGCAGTACTTC | CASSLERGAPYEQYF
many | TRBJ2-2 | TRBV19 | - | TGTGCCAGTACCCCGCTGAACACCGGGGAGCTGTTTTTT | CASTPLNTGELFF
- | TRBJ1-3 | TRBV9 | - | TGTGCCAGCAGCGTAGGGACCGGGGTCTCTGGAAACACCATATATTTT | CASSVGTGVSGNTIYF
- | TRBJ2-4 | TRBV5-4 | - | TGTGCCAGCAGCTTGGGACAGATAGCCAAAAACATTCAGTACTTC | CASSLGQIAKNIQYF
- | TRBJ2-3 | TRBV6-5 | TRBD2 | TGTGCCAGCTGGGAGGGGAGTGTCACAGATACGCAGTATTTT | CASWEGSVTDTQYF
- | TRBJ2-3 | TRBV7-2 | - | TGTGCCAGCAGTTCGTCTGGATTCACAGATACGCAGTATTTT | CASSSSGFTDTQYF
few | TRBJ2-7 | TRBV6-1 | - | TGTGCCAGCAGTGACCCCCGGGACCTATACGAGCAGTACTTC | CASSDPRDLYEQYF
- | TRBJ2-2 | TRBV6-1 | TRBD2 | TGTGCCGGTCGGGACTACATCAACACCGGGGAGCTGTTTTTT | CAGRDYINTGELFF